This T cell receptor beta chain came from a study of vaccination and CD4 T cells after COVID-19. Study conclusions and caveats: It was observed that, in convalescent patients, a median approximately 86% of reactive clones arose only post-vaccination.

Regarding this clonotype: Its cognate antigen is unknown.

The treatment here: roughly nine-day PBMC culture with coronavirus spike peptide pools or control peptides (ViraFEST assay). Per-well cultures of some 2 million PBMCs received roughly 9.8 IU/ml IL-2 and around 10 ug/ml peptide pools. Cultured CD4+ T cells had their DNA profiled by the Oncomine TCR Beta short-read assay. TCRdb reanalysed the PCR reads using MiXCR and keeps one entry per CDR3 protein. This sample has 14,000 to 15,000 distinct CDR3 sequences, with about 26% found just once. This CDR3 has 15 amino acids. Germline CDR1 SGHRS, CDR2 YFSETQ. Trimming removed 5 bases at V and 5 bases at J, with 17 bases between.

The sequence came from a human donor with COVID-19. The J gene is TRBJ1-5, the V gene TRBV5-1; D remains unclear. Sequenced: cultured CD4+ T cells from blood. The CDR3 region has the DNA TGCGCCAGCAGTGTCTCAGGTTCTAGGGATCAGCCCCAGCATTTT. It yields the protein CASSVSGSRDQPQHF.